A single sample is the source of the 20 T cell receptor beta chains below, sequenced in a study of blood T cell repertoires in COVID-19. Assay used: immunoSEQ multiplex PCR; TCRdb lists only in-frame clones, some missing. The table records 70,000 to 80,000 clones, more than 80% of them present only once. The material sequenced was peripheral blood. These receptors were taken from a woman of 80 years or more with active or convalescent COVID-19.

The sample holds one count of this clone. The chain couples TRBV4-2 to TRBJ2-7; possibly TRBD1 for D (6 bases). There are 13 residues in the CDR3. V shed 2 bases and J shed 5 bases, with 10 bases lying between them. Germline V gene lookup returns CDR1 LGHNA and CDR2 YNFKEQ. The CDR3 nucleotides are TGTGCCAGCAGCCAACGGTCAGGGGACGAGCAGTACTTC. Encoded protein: CASSQRSGDEQYF.

The V gene is TRBV27, the J gene TRBJ2-1, with 10 positions matching TRBD2. J gave up 6 bases and V 6 bases, and 11 bases lay outside the gene matches. Germline CDR1 MNHEY, CDR2 SMNVEV (reference sequence). This CDR3 has 16 amino acids. The CDR3 coding sequence is TGTGCCAGCAGGGGGATGCTAGCGGGGGTTCGCAATGAGCAGTTCTTC. This translates into CASRGMLAGVRNEQFF.

This chain uses TRBV5-1 with TRBJ1-2; D gene uncertain. Trimming removed 0 bases at V and 4 bases at J, with 13 bases between. The CDR3 runs to 15 residues. Germline loops: CDR1 SGHRS, CDR2 YFSETQ. The CDR3 DNA reads TGCGCCAGCAGCTTGGAGTCCGGCAGCGTCTATGGCTACACCTTC. It specifies CASSLESGSVYGYTF.

The sample holds a few counts of this clone. This chain joins TRBV6-2 or TRBV6-3 and TRBJ2-2, with 9 bases aligning to TRBD2. The CDR3 sequence is 19 residues long. V lost 0 bases, J lost 0 bases, and 8 bases stayed unmatched. Germline lookup yields CDR1 MNHEY and CDR2 SVGEGT. CDR3 in DNA: TGTGCCAGCAGTTACTCGTGGGCTAGCGGGGCCCCGAACACCGGGGAGCTGTTTTTT. Amino acid sequence: CASSYSWASGAPNTGELFF.

This sequence joins TRBV6-5 and TRBJ2-5; 10 nucleotides line up with TRBD1. The ends lost 4 bases at V and 4 bases at J; junction bases unmatched: 6. CDR3 length equals 15 residues. CDR1 MNHEY and CDR2 SVGAGI come from the germline V gene. The CDR3 here is CASSSRQGARETQYF. The CDR3 DNA sequence: TGTGCCAGCAGTTCACGACAGGGGGCGCGAGAGACCCAGTACTTC.

The chain joins TRBV2 to TRBJ2-2, with D possibly being TRBD2 (5 bases). The germline V gene encodes CDR1 SNHLY and CDR2 FYNNEI. V was shortened by 4 bases and J by 4 bases, with 13 bases between the two germline ends. The CDR3 extends over 15 amino acids. The CDR3 here is CASSVGELGTGELFF. CDR3 nucleotides: TGTGCCAGCAGTGTCGGGGAACTAGGCACCGGGGAGCTGTTTTTT.

The chain has TRBV5-1 and TRBJ1-2; no clear D gene. The germline V and J ends were trimmed by 3 bases and 4 bases, with 13 bases remaining between them. CDR1 is SGHRS, CDR2 YFSETQ, per germline. The CDR3 spans 14 residues. CDR3 nucleotides: TGCGCCAGCAGCTCTGGAGAAGGGAGCTATGGCTACACCTTC. This translates into CASSSGEGSYGYTF.

This chain links TRBV6-5 with TRBJ1-6, with D unclear. The CDR3 extends over 13 amino acids. The germline CDR1 and CDR2 sequences are MNHEY and SVGAGI. Trimming took 5 bases from V and 9 from J, leaving 11 bases between them. The CDR3 loop is CASSPREGSPLHF. In nucleotides, the CDR3 is TGTGCCAGCAGTCCCCGGGAGGGTTCACCCCTCCACTTT.

The genes are TRBV6-2 or TRBV6-3 and TRBJ2-7; tentative D call: TRBD1 (6 bases). The V and J ends lost 6 bases and 2 bases respectively, with 17 bases between them. The CDR3 has 15 amino acids. Germline V gives CDR1 MNHEY, CDR2 SVGEGT. DNA of the CDR3: TGTGCCAGCAGCATCATTAGCAGGGGCACCTACGAGCAGTACTTC. Translating it yields CASSIISRGTYEQYF.

The chain couples TRBV9 to TRBJ1-2; D is possibly TRBD1 (5 bases). The CDR3 has 15 amino acids. The V end lost 3 bases, the J end lost 9 bases, and 21 bases lay between the germline ends. Germline V gene lookup returns CDR1 SGDLS and CDR2 YYNGEE. CDR3 residues: CASSAPGGSLWSYTF. DNA for the CDR3: TGTGCCAGCAGCGCCCCTGGGGGGAGCTTATGGAGCTACACCTTC.

Comment on this clone: The conserved final phenylalanine or tryptophan is absent from the CDR3, which likely points to a read error. The limits of the CDR3 on the DNA are not certain, so only TCRdb's listed CDR3 is given. This chain uses TRBV27 with TRBJ1-2. CDR1 is MNHEY and CDR2 is SMNVEV in the germline V gene (reference sequence). Including both end residues, the CDR3 is 9 amino acids long. This CDR3 is CASSPAASG.

The genes are TRBV10-1 and TRBJ2-4, with TRBD2 as a possible D gene (6 bases). The V gene's germline CDR1 is WNHNN and CDR2 SYGVQD (reference sequence). The CDR3 totals 15 residues. The germline V and J ends were trimmed by 0 bases and 8 bases, with 14 bases remaining between them. In nucleotides, the CDR3 is TGCGCCAGCAGTGAGTCGGGGAGGCTATTGGACATTCAGTACTTC. Amino acids: CASSESGRLLDIQYF.

The rearrangement joins TRBV6-2 or TRBV6-3 to TRBJ2-1; 7 nucleotides match TRBD2. There are 11 residues in the CDR3. The V segment lost 5 bases and the J segment 10 bases; nucleotides outside the gene matches: 2. Germline V gene sequence: CDR1 MNHEY, CDR2 SVGEGT. CDR3 DNA sequence: TGTGCCAGCAGTCAAGCGGGGGAGCAGTTCTTC. Translating it yields CASSQAGEQFF.

The chain couples TRBV5-6 to TRBJ1-1; no firm D call. The germline V gene has CDR1 SGHDT and CDR2 YYEEEE. The CDR3 sequence is 14 residues long. Trimming took 1 base from V and 4 from J, leaving 11 bases between them. CDR3 protein: CASSLSLGSTEAFF. The CDR3 coding sequence is TGTGCCAGCAGCTTGAGTCTGGGGAGCACTGAAGCTTTCTTT.

This clone came up a few times. The rearrangement joins TRBV2 to TRBJ2-7, with D perhaps matching TRBD1 (5 bases). The CDR3 is 13 residues long. Germline-derived CDR1 and CDR2 are SNHLY and FYNNEI. Trimming removed 10 bases from V and 4 bases from J, with 17 bases in between. As DNA, the CDR3 is TGTGCCACTATGGTCCAGGGCAAGTACGAGCAGTACTTC. Translating it yields CATMVQGKYEQYF. The whole variable domain, filled in from reference TRBV2 and TRBJ2-7, reads EPEVTQTPSHQVTQMGQEVILRCVPISNHLYFYWYRQILGQKVEFLVSFYNNEISEKSEIFDDQFSVERPDGSNFTLKIRSTKLEDSAMYFCATMVQGKYEQYFGPGTRLTVT.

The V gene is TRBV11-2, the J gene TRBJ1-3; D might be TRBD1 (5 bases). Deletions cut 2 bases from V and 0 bases from J, with 14 bases between. This CDR3 has 17 residues. CDR1 SGHAT and CDR2 FQNNGV come from the germline V gene. CDR3 amino acids: CASSLFQGSPSGNTIYF. CDR3 sequence (DNA): TGTGCCAGCAGCTTATTTCAGGGAAGTCCCTCTGGAAACACCATATATTTT.

This clone was detected once. The gene calls are TRBV28 and TRBJ1-2; TRBD1 matches at 7 bases. This CDR3 is built from 13 residues. Unmatched junction bases numbered 18, after V lost 11 bases and J lost 12 bases. Germline CDR1 MDHEN, CDR2 SYDVKM. The CDR3 sequence: CALGGDRAPDHTF. The CDR3 DNA reads TGTGCCCTCGGTGGGGACAGAGCCCCTGATCACACCTTC.

The chain carries TRBV11-3 and TRBJ2-7; possible D gene TRBD1, 7 bases. V was pared by 3 bases and J by 7 bases, with 10 bases between. Germline CDR1 and CDR2: SGHNT and YENEEA. The CDR3 spans 12 residues. The CDR3 region has the DNA TGTGCCAGCAGCTTCCAGGGGGGTGAGCAGTACTTC. Translating it yields CASSFQGGEQYF.

The CDR3 nucleotides read TGTGCCAGCAGCCAGGGCGGGGGGACGTCCTACAATGAGCAGTTCTTC. It codes for CASSQGGGTSYNEQFF. V usage is TRBV11-2 and J usage is TRBJ2-1; 8 positions agree with TRBD2. This CDR3 comprises 16 residues. With 5 bases clipped from V and 1 base from J, the junction kept 7 bases outside the gene matches. The germline V gene has CDR1 SGHAT and CDR2 FQNNGV.

CDR3 sequence (DNA): TGTGCCAGCAGCCAGACTAGCGGGTACAATGAGCAGTTCTTC. Amino acids: CASSQTSGYNEQFF. V gene TRBV11-3 combines with J gene TRBJ2-1; 10 bases align to TRBD2. The CDR3 runs to 14 residues. With 5 bases clipped from V and 4 bases from J, the junction kept 2 bases outside the gene matches. Germline V gene sequence: CDR1 SGHNT, CDR2 YENEEA.